This TCR beta chain was sequenced for a study of tumor and adjacent non-tumor tissue in lung cancer (dated by TCRdb to between 2018 and 2020). Turning to the overall study: Patients with adenocarcinoma (roughly 12), squamous cell carcinoma (2) and small cell lung cancer (1) were included in the cohort. The roughly 15 patients were aged roughly 30 to 80 years, included ten or so men and 5 women, and had TNM stage I to III disease. A total of 95 million to 150 million productive TCRbeta reads were generated by sequencing, corresponding to an average of about 4 million reads per sample. Bulk TCRbeta repertoires were compared between lung tumor tissue and matched distant non-tumor lung tissue obtained from around 16 lung cancer patients. TCRbeta CDR3 sequencing was performed on a few dozen paired specimens, with one tumor sample and one normal lung sample collected per patient.

Turning to this clonotype: Which antigen it targets is not known. At one end, the junction sequence differs from germline, possibly due to a read error.

Results the study describes overall, beyond this receptor: Neither the sequencing platform nor unique molecular identifiers are named or mentioned anywhere in the methods. The top 100 clones accounted for a significantly larger cumulative portion of the repertoire in normal lung than in tumor tissue. Because peripheral blood was not sequenced, the blood TCRbeta repertoires of the lung cancer patients in the study went unexamined. TCR diversity (inverse Simpson) was significantly higher in tumor than in normal lung tissue (431.37 vs 166.20, P = 0.0075, Mann-Whitney U test). TCR diversity was significantly higher in younger patients, and greater tumor TCR diversity was associated with shorter overall survival and shorter disease-free survival. Only roughly 14 patients were included in the cohort, and the need for larger samples and more detailed clinical data was noted by the authors.

Libraries were made using multiplex PCR. Sequenced using an Illumina HiSeq 2500. TCRbeta libraries were constructed through three rounds of nested PCR with primers (Table S4) according to protocols adapted from ARM-PCR. Before sequencing, PCR products of 200-500 bp were cut from the gel and purified using the QIAquick gel extraction kit. In the authors' own workflow: Reads were cleaned with Trimmomatic, merged with FLASH into complete CDR3 sequences, and assigned to V(D)J germline segments with MiTCR. Clonal diversity was calculated as the inverse Simpson's index using VDJtools. Productive reads were defined as in-frame sequences without a premature stop codon. In TCRdb, the public reads were trimmed at Q25 with fastp and aligned with MiXCR, with productive beta chains retained. Merged by CDR3 protein, the rows form single entries marked with the most common genes and DNA. TCRdb, rather than the study authors, made the V and J calls. For this sample there are tens of thousands of distinct CDR3 sequences; around 71% appear just once. The top ten hold around 18% of the sample.

CDR1 is given as LGHNA and CDR2 as YNFKEQ, both from the germline V gene. The cysteine opens and the phenylalanine closes a CDR3 of 17 amino acids. This entry keeps only the CDR3 DNA: 51 bases, framed from base 1. RNA was extracted from bulk unsorted tissue and checked for quality with a NanoDrop ND-1000 and an Agilent 2100. The donors were newly diagnosed lung cancer patients admitted for thoracic surgery in China from August to November 2014 who had not received prior chemotherapy. Patients who had received previous radiotherapy or chemotherapy, or who had another concurrent cancer, were excluded from the study. Surgical tissue pieces of about 1-2 cm3 were preserved in RNAlater solution and stored at -80 °C until use.

The chain employs TRBV4-2 and TRBJ2-3, with 8 bases in between that match TRBD2. Sequenced material: lung tumor tissue. This clonotype was obtained from a man in his 60s with non-small cell lung cancer. The nucleotides are TGTGTCAGCAGCCAAGCCTTAGGGGGACTAGAGGGAAATACGCAGTATTTT. Translation gives CVSSQALGGLEGNTQYF.